A single sample is the source of the 32 T cell receptor beta chains below, sequenced in a study of B cell selection in AIRE deficiency. The method was immunoSEQ multiplex PCR; TCRdb's version includes in-frame clones alone and lacks a portion of them. The table lists around 26,000 clones, 92% of them singletons. Sorted regulatory T cells were CD4-positive, CD25-high and CD127-low or negative. What was sequenced was CD4+CD25+ Tregs sorted from PBMCs. The receptors derive from a human donor in good health.

The rearrangement uses TRBV6-1 and TRBJ1-1; D not certain. Germline V CDR1 and CDR2: MNHNS, SASEGT. Trimming left V 1 base short and J 2 bases short, with 14 bases between. The CDR3 runs 16 residues. The DNA of the CDR3 is TGTGCCAGCAGTGAAGAGTGGTACAAGGGAAACACTGAAGCTTTCTTT. It specifies CASSEEWYKGNTEAFF.

The chain links TRBV11-1 to TRBJ1-2; D not resolved. The CDR3 covers 15 residues. V was clipped by 1 base and J by 6 bases, with 15 bases between them. Per the germline V gene, CDR1 is SGHAT and CDR2 is FQDESV (reference sequence). The CDR3 protein is CASSLGIPPTDGYTF. CDR3 sequence (DNA): TGTGCCAGCAGCTTAGGAATCCCTCCGACCGATGGCTACACCTTC.

The gene calls are TRBV2 and TRBJ2-5, with 15 bases aligning to TRBD2. J lost 5 bases, V lost 7 bases, and 5 bases had no gene match. The CDR3 covers 15 residues. From germline, CDR1 is SNHLY and CDR2 FYNNEI. CDR3 DNA sequence: TGTGCCAGCACCGGGACTAGCGGGGGGTGGGAGACCCAGTACTTC. Its translation: CASTGTSGGWETQYF.

The J gene is TRBJ2-1, the V gene TRBV11-2; no clear D gene. The CDR3 is 14 residues long. Between the trimmed V and J ends, which lost 3 bases and 0 bases, there was a span of 6 bases. CDR1 is SGHAT and CDR2 is FQNNGV in the germline V gene. Here the CDR3 reads CASSFLSSYNEQFF. The CDR3 nucleotides read TGTGCCAGCAGCTTTCTCAGCTCCTACAATGAGCAGTTCTTC.

This chain links TRBV2 with TRBJ1-6; D might be TRBD1 (5 bases). Germline V gives CDR1 SNHLY, CDR2 FYNNEI. The CDR3 loop spans 16 amino acids. V lost 4 bases, J lost 5 bases, and 15 bases lay in between. The CDR3 loop reads CASSVRGGRDNSPLHF. In DNA, the CDR3 is TGTGCCAGCAGTGTTCGGGGGGGACGGGATAATTCACCCCTCCACTTT.

This chain joins TRBV11-3 and TRBJ1-1; D gene ambiguous. CDR1 is SGHNT and CDR2 is YENEEA in the germline V gene. Trimming took off 1 base at V and 8 bases at J, with 11 bases between the two ends. This CDR3 is built from 13 residues. The CDR3 DNA sequence: TGTGCCAGCAGCTTAGTTTATGGCAGGGAAGCTTTCTTT. Translation: CASSLVYGREAFF.

The V and J genes are TRBV9 and TRBJ2-3, with D perhaps matching TRBD2 (5 bases). CDR3 size: 15 residues. CDR1 and CDR2 from the germline V gene are SGDLS and YYNGEE. V gave up 2 bases and J gave up 0 bases, with 10 bases separating them. CDR3 region: CASSVEAASTDTQYF. Here the CDR3 DNA reads TGTGCCAGCAGCGTCGAAGCGGCTAGCACAGATACGCAGTATTTT.

J is TRBJ1-1 and V is TRBV6-4; D not certain. The CDR3 spans 15 residues. CDR1 MRHNA and CDR2 SNTAGT come from the germline V gene. Trimming cost V 3 bases and J 2 bases, with 13 bases left between them. As DNA, the CDR3 is TGTGCCAGCAGTGAGGGGAGTTCGGGAAACACTGAAGCTTTCTTT. It yields the protein CASSEGSSGNTEAFF.

The chain couples TRBV2 to TRBJ1-2; D ambiguous. Germline V CDR1 and CDR2: SNHLY, FYNNEI. V gave up 5 bases and J gave up 8 bases, with 15 bases separating them. The length of the CDR3 is 13 residues. For the CDR3, the DNA is TGTGCCAGCAGTACGGGCCAATTGGGGGGCTACACCTTC. It codes for CASSTGQLGGYTF.

The CDR3 bases are TGTGCCAGCAGTTTATACGGGACACCTCCTGGCGAGCAGTACTTC. This sequence encodes CASSLYGTPPGEQYF. The gene calls are TRBV27 and TRBJ2-7; D is perhaps TRBD1 (6 bases). The V end was cut by 1 base, the J end by 6 bases, with 16 bases between. Per the germline V gene, CDR1 is MNHEY and CDR2 is SMNVEV (reference sequence). This CDR3 is 15 amino acids long.

The rearrangement uses TRBV28 and TRBJ2-7; TRBD1 agrees at 9 bases. The trim removed 5 bases at V and 2 bases at J, leaving 1 base unmatched. CDR1 and CDR2 from the germline V gene are MDHEN and SYDVKM. This CDR3 is 13 amino acids long. CDR3 in amino acids: CASSRQGAYEQYF. The CDR3 region has the DNA TGTGCCAGCAGTCGACAGGGGGCCTACGAGCAGTACTTC.

The chain recombines TRBV2 with TRBJ1-6; the D gene is possibly TRBD1 (6 bases). From germline, CDR1 is SNHLY and CDR2 FYNNEI. This CDR3 contains 16 residues. The V end lost 4 bases, the J end lost 7 bases, and 17 bases lay between the germline ends. The CDR3 loop reads CASSVIRGQENSPLHF. CDR3 nucleotide sequence: TGTGCCAGCAGTGTAATTAGGGGACAAGAAAATTCACCCCTCCACTTT.

Regarding this clone: Different DNA sequences within this sample yield the same CDR3. The chain has TRBV7-2 and TRBJ2-7, with D unresolved. The V and J ends lost 2 bases and 1 base respectively, with 0 bases between them. CDR3 length: 11 amino acids. Germline V gene data show CDR1 as SGHTA and CDR2 as FQGNSA. CDR3 region: CASSLSYEQYF. The CDR3 DNA reads TGTGCCAGCAGCTTATCCTACGAGCAGTACTTC.

The chain links TRBV25-1 to TRBJ1-2; perhaps TRBD1 as D (5 bases). V dropped 1 base and J dropped 3 bases, with 12 bases sitting between them. CDR3 length equals 15 residues. The V gene's germline CDR1 is MGHDK and CDR2 SYGVNS. As DNA, the CDR3 is TGTGCCAGCAGTGAATTTGGGGGTCCCGACTATGGCTACACCTTC. This encodes CASSEFGGPDYGYTF.

The chain has TRBV7-9 and TRBJ2-7, with a weak D call TRBD1 (6 bases). The ends were cut back, 5 bases at V and 2 bases at J, with 10 bases in the middle. Per the germline V gene, CDR1 is SEHNR and CDR2 is FQNEAQ (reference sequence). This CDR3 has 13 residues. The CDR3 region is CASSLGGTYEQYF. Here the CDR3 DNA reads TGTGCCAGCAGCCTAGGGGGAACCTACGAGCAGTACTTC.

The chain has TRBV6-4 and TRBJ2-2; D may match TRBD1 or TRBD2 (5 bases each). V was cut by 6 bases and J by 1 base, with 9 bases left in between. The CDR3 loop spans 14 amino acids. Per germline, CDR1 MRHNA and CDR2 SNTAGT. The CDR3 reads CASSGDGNTGELFF. The CDR3 nucleotides read TGTGCCAGCAGCGGGGACGGGAACACCGGGGAGCTGTTTTTT.

The chain uses TRBV28 and TRBJ1-2, with 8 bases aligning to TRBD1. The germline V gene encodes CDR1 MDHEN and CDR2 SYDVKM. The CDR3 totals 17 residues. Trimming at V came to 4 bases and at J to 8 bases, leaving 18 bases not matched to a gene. CDR3 in DNA: TGTGCCAGCAGTTCCAACCAACTTACGCTCAGGGGGCGGGGCTACACCTTC. Protein product: CASSSNQLTLRGRGYTF.

The chain recombines TRBV5-6 with TRBJ2-3; no definite D call. Germline V gene data show CDR1 as SGHDT and CDR2 as YYEEEE. The V end was cut by 1 base, the J end by 4 bases, with 10 bases between. CDR3 length equals 14 residues. CDR3 protein: CASSLFVTADTQYF. DNA of the CDR3: TGTGCCAGCAGCTTGTTTGTAACGGCAGATACGCAGTATTTT.

The J gene is TRBJ2-3, the V gene TRBV2; no clear D. The CDR3 has 13 amino acids. Trimming stripped 4 bases from V and 0 bases from J, with 5 bases between. The germline gives CDR1 SNHLY, CDR2 FYNNEI. CDR3 sequence: CASSAISTDTQYF. CDR3 nucleotides: TGTGCCAGCAGTGCTATCAGCACAGATACGCAGTATTTT.

The V and J genes are TRBV6-1 and TRBJ1-1; tentative D call: TRBD1 (5 bases). V lost 0 bases and J lost 6, with 14 bases in between. The CDR3 contains 15 residues. In germline, CDR1 is MNHNS, CDR2 SASEGT. CDR3 protein: CASSEAAGLGAEAFF. DNA for the CDR3: TGTGCCAGCAGTGAAGCTGCAGGCCTGGGGGCTGAAGCTTTCTTT.

A single count supports this clone. The V gene is TRBV9, the J gene TRBJ2-1; 9 bases are a match to TRBD2. Germline V lookup: CDR1 SGDLS, CDR2 YYNGEE. The CDR3 sequence is 15 residues long. The trim removed 0 bases at V and 6 bases at J, leaving 4 bases unmatched. CDR3 residues: CASSVVAGARNEQFF. CDR3 bases: TGTGCCAGCAGCGTAGTAGCGGGGGCCCGCAATGAGCAGTTCTTC.

About this clone: A read error may account for a junction end that differs from germline. This sample includes further DNA sequences coding for the same CDR3. V usage is TRBV15 and J usage is TRBJ1-5; weak D call: TRBD1 (6 bases). The CDR3 contains 16 residues. Germline CDR1 LNHNV, CDR2 YYDKDF (reference sequence). CDR3: CATSRGGTNSNQPQHF. Here the CDR3 DNA reads TGTGCCACCAGCAGAGGGGGGACAAATAGCAATCAACCCCAGCATTTT.

This sequence joins TRBV6-5 and TRBJ1-5; D ambiguous. V lost 6 bases, J lost 0 bases, and 6 bases lay in between. The length of the CDR3 is 13 residues. Looked up from germline, CDR1 is MNHEY and CDR2 is SVGAGI. The CDR3 spells CASSDYSNQPQHF. Written as DNA, the CDR3 is TGTGCCAGCAGCGATTATAGCAATCAGCCCCAGCATTTT.

The V gene is TRBV18, the J gene TRBJ1-1; 7 bases line up with TRBD1. CDR3 length equals 14 residues. CDR1 and CDR2 from the germline V gene are KGHSH and LQKENI. The V gene end was trimmed by 1 base and the J gene end by 7 bases; junction bases not matched to a gene: 6. The DNA of the CDR3 is TGTGCCAGCTCACCACTGCCGGGACAGATTGAAGCTTTCTTT. Translation: CASSPLPGQIEAFF.

The chain links TRBV6-1 to TRBJ1-2, with TRBD1 matching 8 bases. Germline V CDR1 and CDR2: MNHNS, SASEGT. V gave up 3 bases and J gave up 3 bases; unmatched junction bases: 0. The CDR3 consists of 13 residues. CDR3 DNA sequence: TGTGCCAGCAGTGAGGACAGGGACTATGGCTACACCTTC. It codes for CASSEDRDYGYTF.

The J gene is TRBJ1-2, the V gene TRBV5-4; no definite D call. V was trimmed by 5 bases and J by 5 bases, leaving 16 bases between them. Germline assignment: CDR1 SGHNT and CDR2 YYREEE (reference sequence). The CDR3 is 14 residues long. The DNA of the CDR3 is TGTGCCAGCAGTACCGACTGGGGTTGGTATGGCTACACCTTC. Translated: CASSTDWGWYGYTF.

Note on this clone: The sample has other DNA sequences that encode this CDR3 too. In DNA form, the CDR3 reads TGTGCCAGCAGTTACCCGGGCGAGTATGGCTACACCTTC. Its translation is CASSYPGEYGYTF. The rearrangement joins TRBV6-6 to TRBJ1-2, with no clear D. Germline V gives CDR1 MNHNY, CDR2 SVGAGI (reference sequence). The CDR3 has 13 residues. With 2 bases removed from V and 5 bases from J, the gap between germline ends came to 9 bases.

This clone was found a few times. The chain carries TRBV11-3 and TRBJ2-5; 8 positions match TRBD2. The CDR3 is 15 amino acids. Germline values: CDR1 SGHNT, CDR2 YENEEA. The V and J ends lost 1 base and 5 bases, in that order; junction bases with no gene match: 6. The CDR3 spells CASSLGTGGLETQYF. In DNA form, the CDR3 reads TGTGCCAGCAGCTTAGGAACGGGAGGGTTGGAGACCCAGTACTTC.

The chain employs TRBV7-2 and TRBJ1-4; D is ambiguous. V lost 1 base and J 4 bases, leaving 10 bases between the germline ends. Germline CDR1 reads SGHTA; CDR2 reads FQGNSA. The CDR3 is 15 amino acids. CDR3 amino acids: CASSLGSRINEKLFF. The DNA for the CDR3 is TGTGCCAGCAGCTTAGGATCACGGATTAATGAAAAACTGTTTTTT.

The gene calls are TRBV30 and TRBJ1-6; no clear D. V lost 8 bases and J lost 7, with 15 bases in between. The germline V gene encodes CDR1 GTSNPN and CDR2 SVGIG (reference sequence). The CDR3 is made up of 13 amino acids. CDR3 DNA: TGTGCCCTTAGGACGCCCGGGAATTCACCCCTCCACTTT. Its protein is CALRTPGNSPLHF.

CDR3 region: CASSLTGQYSPLHF. In DNA form, the CDR3 reads TGTGCCAGCAGCTTAACAGGGCAATATTCACCCCTCCACTTT. The chain employs TRBV5-6 and TRBJ1-6; the D gene is possibly TRBD1 (6 bases). This CDR3 region has 14 residues. Germline-derived CDR1 and CDR2 are SGHDT and YYEEEE. V lost 2 bases to trimming and J lost 8 bases, with 11 bases between them.

This clone was detected only once. DNA for the CDR3: TGCGCCAGCAGCGGAGGGAGCGGGGGGGATACGCAGTATTTT. Its protein is CASSGGSGGDTQYF. V gene TRBV5-1 combines with J gene TRBJ2-3; 9 positions match TRBD2. This CDR3 comprises 14 residues. V was clipped by 4 bases and J by 6 bases; unmatched bases: 6. Germline V gene lookup returns CDR1 SGHRS and CDR2 YFSETQ.